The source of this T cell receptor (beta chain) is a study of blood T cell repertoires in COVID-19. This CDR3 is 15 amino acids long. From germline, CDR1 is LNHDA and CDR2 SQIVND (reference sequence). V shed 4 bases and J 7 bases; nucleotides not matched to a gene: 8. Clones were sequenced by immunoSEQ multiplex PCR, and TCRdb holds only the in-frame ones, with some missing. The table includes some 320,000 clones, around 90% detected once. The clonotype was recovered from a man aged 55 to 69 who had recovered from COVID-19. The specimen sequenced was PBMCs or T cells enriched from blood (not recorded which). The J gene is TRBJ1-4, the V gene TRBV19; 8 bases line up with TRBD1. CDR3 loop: CASSSLRGRGEKLFF. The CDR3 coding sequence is TGTGCCAGTAGTAGCCTCAGGGGGCGCGGTGAAAAACTGTTTTTT.